This TCR beta chain came from a study of cytomegalovirus exposure and HLA in healthy donors. Turning to the study itself: Inside one of the first data releases sat some 93 million unique TCRs taken from HLA-typed donors. Study-level points and caveats: According to a later analysis, donors in an Asian-associated ancestry cluster reportedly had fewer N-insertions than the approximately 720-donor mean. TCR beta V- and J-gene trimming was later associated with a missense DCLRE1C variant.

Primers: 60 Vbeta forward and 13 Jbeta reverse. Sequenced by immunoSEQ multiplex PCR; TCRdb stores in-frame clones only, minus some. The sample carries fewer than 110,000 clones, around 67% recorded once. This CDR3 region has 13 residues. Trimming took 5 bases from V and 7 from J; bases not matched to a gene: 3. CDR1 is LNHDA and CDR2 is SQIVND in the germline V gene (reference sequence). Turning to this clone: Its antigen remains unidentified.

This rearrangement joins TRBV19 to TRBJ1-5; TRBD1 agrees at 9 bases. The receptor was isolated from a woman in her thirties or forties in good health and CMV-seropositive. The sample taken for sequencing was PBMCs. CDR3 coding DNA: TGTGCCAGTAGTCCAGGACAGGGGCAGCCCCAGCATTTT. It encodes CASSPGQGQPQHF.